Listed below are T cell receptor beta chains from one sample, sequenced in a study of control samples from healthy donors and cancer patients. The method was immunoSEQ multiplex PCR; TCRdb's version includes in-frame clones alone and lacks a portion of them. The sample shows around 130,000 clones, nearly 90% of them seen only once. The specimen was PBMCs. The source of these receptors is a man aged 45-65 years with head and neck cancer. Both conserved end residues are part of each CDR3.

v_gene	len	j_gene	CDR3aa
TRBV11-2	15	TRBJ1-2	CASSLIGRGSYGYTF
TRBV3-1/TRBV3-2	15	TRBJ2-2	CASSPVAGETGELFF
TRBV28	16	TRBJ1-5	CASSLDRGYSNQPQHF
TRBV15	15	TRBJ1-5	CATSRDLGSNQPQHF
TRBV6-5	14	TRBJ1-1	CASTEPFMNTEAFF
TRBV27	17	TRBJ2-1	CASSSRLAPPPYNEQFF
TRBV27	12	TRBJ1-5	CAAGAGNQPQHF
TRBV5-4	16	TRBJ2-5	CASSPPGQGSEETQYF
TRBV4-1	14	TRBJ1-1	CASSHQGENTEAFF
TRBV27	13	TRBJ2-1	CASGAGSYNEQFF
TRBV28	14	TRBJ2-7	CASTTGANPYEQYF
TRBV9	15	TRBJ2-1	CASSVLSSGSNEQFF
TRBV7-9	15	TRBJ2-7	CASSFSVSGLYEQYF
TRBV5-5	16	TRBJ2-7	CASSGPMGQTYYEQYF
TRBV19	15	TRBJ2-6	CASTLDRAGANVLTF
TRBV27	15	TRBJ2-1	CASTSTGTRANEQFF
TRBV28	16	TRBJ1-5	CASKLSPGQGFQPQHF
TRBV12-3/TRBV12-4	13	TRBJ2-5	CASSPTGEETQYF
TRBV5-4	15	TRBJ2-5	CASSLRIGGQETQYF
TRBV6-5	14	TRBJ1-1	CASTPTTTWDAAFF
TRBV30	16	TRBJ1-4	CAWREGRGVTNEKLFF
TRBV27	18	TRBJ2-1	CASSFRYWGHKLYNEQFF
TRBV19	16	TRBJ2-7	CASSIDASGVGYEQYF
TRBV30	16	TRBJ2-1	CAWSAVLAGAYNEQFF
TRBV5-3	14	TRBJ1-6	CARRLEMTRSPLHF
TRBV25-1	14	TRBJ2-1	CASSEYFGYNEQFF
TRBV24-1	13	TRBJ2-7	CATSDLAAKGQYF
TRBV15	15	TRBJ2-1	CATSSRDSNYNEQFF
TRBV7-9	16	TRBJ2-1	CASSPRTGSSYNEQFF
TRBV2	16	TRBJ2-7	CASNKKVSLAGYEQYF
TRBV28	14	TRBJ2-5	CASSLSGGQETQYF
TRBV18	14	TRBJ2-7	CASSPVQDNYEQYF
TRBV24-1	14	TRBJ2-1	CATSDLYGANEQFF
TRBV7-7	16	TRBJ2-5	CASSRGQGADTETQYF
TRBV27	12	TRBJ1-2	CASSTGGEGYTF
TRBV5-1	13	TRBJ2-5	CASSLDNQETQYF
TRBV6-1	16	TRBJ2-7	CASSESSSGRAYEQYF
TRBV5-7	18	TRBJ2-2	CAGPSGTGDWLNTGELFF
TRBV7-9	15	TRBJ2-4	CASSLVAGVKNIQYF
TRBV4-1	16	TRBJ1-3	CASSQRPLDSGNTIYF
TRBV2	14	TRBJ1-2	CASSGDRTSGGYTF
TRBV18	15	TRBJ1-4	CASSPGGGTNEKLFF
TRBV5-5	15	TRBJ1-5	CASSLQGAWHQPQHF
TRBV28	13	TRBJ1-1	CASGSGGGTEAFF
TRBV14	17	TRBJ2-6	CASSQDFGAEGANVLTF
TRBV5-1	18	TRBJ2-3	CASSLVPVRQGFRDTQYF
TRBV2	18	TRBJ2-3	CASSEAGLAGESGDTQYF
TRBV30	15	TRBJ1-6	CAWSVRGQGNSPLHF
TRBV28	15	TRBJ2-3	CASSGAGVGKDTQYF
TRBV6-9	14	TRBJ2-5	CASSPEAGQETQYF
TRBV27	17	TRBJ2-2	CASSLILGRGDTGELFF
TRBV30	16	TRBJ2-2	CAWSVPRTGDTGELFF
TRBV30	13	TRBJ1-2	CAWSTQGDYGYTF